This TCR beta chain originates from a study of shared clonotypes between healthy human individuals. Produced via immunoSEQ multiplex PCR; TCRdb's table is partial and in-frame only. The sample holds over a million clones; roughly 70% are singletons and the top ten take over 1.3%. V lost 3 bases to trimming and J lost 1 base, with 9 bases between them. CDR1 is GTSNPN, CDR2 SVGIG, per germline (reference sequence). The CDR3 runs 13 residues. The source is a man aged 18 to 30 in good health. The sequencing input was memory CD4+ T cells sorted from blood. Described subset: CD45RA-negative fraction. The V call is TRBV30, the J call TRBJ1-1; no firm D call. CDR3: CAWSPQTNTEAFF. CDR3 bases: TGTGCCTGGAGCCCTCAAACGAACACTGAAGCTTTCTTT.